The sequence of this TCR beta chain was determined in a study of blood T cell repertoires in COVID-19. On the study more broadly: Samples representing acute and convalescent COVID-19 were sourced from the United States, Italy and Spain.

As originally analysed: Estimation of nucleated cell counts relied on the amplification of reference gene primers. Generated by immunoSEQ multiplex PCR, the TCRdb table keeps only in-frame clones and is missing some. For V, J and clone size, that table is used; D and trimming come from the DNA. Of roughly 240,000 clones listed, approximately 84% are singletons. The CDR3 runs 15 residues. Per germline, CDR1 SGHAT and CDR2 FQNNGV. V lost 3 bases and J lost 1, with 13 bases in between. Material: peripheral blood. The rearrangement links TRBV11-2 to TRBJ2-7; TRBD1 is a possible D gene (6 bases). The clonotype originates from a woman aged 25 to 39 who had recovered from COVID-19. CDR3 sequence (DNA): TGTGCCAGCAGCTTGGAAGGGGGTACTTCCTACGAGCAGTACTTC. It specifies CASSLEGGTSYEQYF. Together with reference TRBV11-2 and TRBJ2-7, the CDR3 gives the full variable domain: EAGVAQSPRYKIIEKRQSVAFWCNPISGHATLYWYQQILGQGPKLLIQFQNNGVVDDSQLPKDRFSAERLKGVDSTLKIQPAKLEDSAVYLCASSLEGGTSYEQYFGPGTRLTVT.